This T cell receptor (beta chain) was identified during a study of regulatory T cells in long-lasting Graves disease. Points from the study as a whole: Persistent disease preferred TRBV28, TRBJ1-2 and TRBJ2-5.

The CDR3 contains 13 residues. V lost 3 bases and J lost 6; bases outside the gene matches: 4. Germline assignment: CDR1 SGHRS and CDR2 YFSETQ. The time point: persistent/refractory GD, antithyroid drugs over 5 years with positive TRAb. RNA from PBMCs was the source of the TCR library. A word on this clonotype: Its antigen is undetermined.

TCR beta libraries were built with iRepertoire HTBI primers and Arm-PCR of CDR3 regions. In the original analysis: Identification of gene segments yielded around 64 TRBV and over 12 TRBJ across samples. TCRdb passed the multiplex PCR reads through MiXCR, listing each CDR3 protein once. These V and J calls are TCRdb output, not the study's own analysis. The sample holds about 400,000 distinct CDR3 sequences, less than 25% seen once. The chain links TRBV5-1 to TRBJ2-7; 9 nucleotides agree with TRBD1. The specimen comprised peripheral blood mononuclear cells (PBMCs), sampled when the disease was refractory, from a patient treated with antithyroid drugs. This TCR derives from a female donor with Graves disease. As DNA, the CDR3 is TGCGCCAGCAGCTGGACAGGGGATCGCGAGCAGTACTTC. Translating gives CASSWTGDREQYF. The full variable domain, rest sourced from reference TRBV5-1 and TRBJ2-7, is KAGVTQTPRYLIKTRGQQVTLSCSPISGHRSVSWYQQTPGQGLQFLFEYFSETQRNKGNFPGRFSGRQFSNSRSEMNVSTLELGDSALYLCASSWTGDREQYFGPGTRLTVT.